This T cell receptor beta chain is drawn from a study of blood T cell repertoires in COVID-19. Looking at the study overall: PBMCs, B-cell-depleted T cells, or T cells provided the cDNA or gDNA that made up the material.

Original processing methods: Reference gene primer amplification yielded estimated nucleated cell counts. Profiling relied on immunoSEQ multiplex PCR, and the TCRdb table lists in-frame clones only, not all of them. The DNA gave D and trimming, while V, J and clone size come from that table. The sample lists 400,000 or so clones, around 87% seen once, with around 2% in the top ten. The sequenced sample was PBMCs or T cells enriched from blood (not recorded which). The TCR originated in a man between 35 and 55 years old in a cohort exposed to, infected with or recovered from COVID-19 (not recorded which).

DNA of the CDR3: TGTGCCAGCAGCTCCGATTCAGGAGGCGGATCACCCCTCCACTTT. Translating it yields CASSSDSGGGSPLHF. The chain uses TRBV5-4 and TRBJ1-6; D uncertain. The CDR3 sequence is 15 residues long. The germline CDR1 and CDR2 sequences are SGHNT and YYREEE (reference sequence). With 3 bases removed from V and 10 bases from J, the gap between germline ends came to 17 bases.